This T cell receptor beta chain was obtained from a study of blood T cell repertoires in COVID-19. For the study at large: In each case, the material was cDNA or gDNA derived from T cells, B-cell-depleted T cells, or PBMCs.

Using immunoSEQ multiplex PCR, the repertoire was profiled, and TCRdb retains in-frame clones only, with some absent. The sample gives a few hundred thousand clones, around 92% of which show up once; roughly 6.7% is in the top ten. V was cut by 1 base and J by 6 bases, with 4 bases left in between. Germline CDR1 SGHDT, CDR2 YYEEEE. The CDR3 loop spans 12 amino acids. Sequencing input: peripheral blood. This sequence was found in a young man who had recovered from COVID-19. The rearrangement uses TRBV5-6 and TRBJ2-2, with D unresolved. In nucleotides, the CDR3 is TGTGCCAGCAGCTTGTATTCCGGGGAGCTGTTTTTT. This encodes CASSLYSGELFF.